This T cell receptor (beta chain) was captured in a study of OX40 agonist ivuxolimab in advanced cancers. Looking at the study overall: Ivuxolimab was an agonistic, fully human IgG2 monoclonal antibody directed against OX40 (CD134), a costimulatory receptor. Intravenous ivuxolimab was administered to patients every 2 weeks at six dose levels: 0.01, 0.1, 0.3, 1.5, 3 and 10 mg/kg. Of the approximately 53 patients in dose escalation, about 20 had hepatocellular carcinoma, some 15 had melanoma, 9 had renal cell carcinoma and 9 had head and neck cancer. In the dose-escalation cohort, more than 75% of patients were male, and the mean age was roughly 60 years, with a range of roughly 20 to 80. Patients were allowed to have had prior anti-PD-1, anti-PD-L1 or anti-CTLA-4 therapy, and roughly 40% of the dose-escalation patients had previously received checkpoint inhibitors. Three dose-escalation patients achieved partial responses, one with hepatocellular carcinoma and two with cutaneous melanoma. Peripheral TCRbeta sequencing aimed to test whether ivuxolimab altered TCR sequence diversity and caused clonal T-cell expansion. The paper reports the monotherapy dose-escalation portion (N of about 47 patients) of the phase I ivuxolimab trial.

Broad study findings and their caveats: Partial responders in the 0.1-3.0 mg/kg groups had among the lowest normalized peripheral clonal expansion, especially among CD8+ T cells. After ivuxolimab, CD8+ T cells had more expanded clones than CD4+ T cells on average. Low levels of normalized T-cell clonal expansion were also seen in some nonresponding patients. Which antigens the clonally expanded peripheral T cells were specific for was not determined. At doses of 0.1 to 3.0 mg/kg, clonal expansion of both CD4+ and CD8+ blood T cells was observed from baseline to week 6.

Genomic DNA was extracted from sorted cells for sequencing of the TCRbeta CDR3 region. The immunoSEQ Assay was used to sequence the TCRbeta CDR3 regions. Entries here come from immuneACCESS through TCRdb and include only in-frame sequences with V and J called. Some clones fail to appear in such tables; in the studies checked, an unresolved V gene covers under half of the shortfall, and the cause of the remainder is unknown. Counted in this sample were about 66,000 clones; 70% to 90% of them appeared once. The ten largest clones represent roughly 4% of the sample. Patients with a history of autoimmune disease or receiving systemic immunosuppression were excluded from the trial. Peripheral blood for TCR sequencing was drawn from every dose cohort at baseline, at cycle 4 day 1 and at cycle 7 day 1. Samples came from an open-label, multicenter, first-in-human phase I dose-escalation trial of ivuxolimab. Adults with locally advanced or metastatic head and neck squamous cell, hepatocellular, melanoma or renal cell carcinoma were enrolled in the trial. CD4+ and CD8+ T cells were sorted separately from peripheral blood before TCR sequencing.

As regards this clone: What antigen it recognizes has not been identified. Base-call qualities are not available, and no considerably larger clone is one nucleotide away.

The TCR was taken from an adult with an advanced solid tumor such as melanoma, head and neck, liver or kidney cancer. The input for sequencing was CD4+ or CD8+ T cells sorted from blood, taken in a trial of the OX40 agonist ivuxolimab.

The sequence in DNA is TGTGCCAGCAGCTTATGGGGAAACCCTAATGAAAAACTGTTTTTT. Its translation is CASSLWGNPNEKLFF. Rearrangement joined TRBV7-2 to TRBJ1-4, with the D segment identity uncertain. At the junction V is shortened by 2 bases and J by 3 bases, with 10 bases in between. CDR3 length: 15 amino acids, cysteine to phenylalanine. Just CDR3 DNA is preserved here, 45 bases in frame from base 1. For CDR1 and CDR2, the germline V gene lists SGHTA and FQGNSA.